The 18 T cell receptor beta chains below were found in one sample sequenced in a study of blood T cells in healthy people across ages. Next came a second PCR, run for roughly 7 to 12 cycles, which used a sample-barcoded 5' primer along with a J-beta primer mix. Each CDR3 protein gets one entry after TCRdb re-called the 5' RACE reads with MiXCR. Of 800,000 to 950,000 distinct CDR3 sequences in the sample, under 35% were seen once. This same sample was also part of a study on T cells of mothers and their children.

The sample was blood. The source is a woman between 40 and 55 years old in good health.

This clonotype turned up a few times. DNA of the CDR3: TGCAGCGTTGTAGGGGGACAGGGGGCAGACGAGCAGTACTTC. This translates into CSVVGGQGADEQYF. The chain joins TRBV29-1 to TRBJ2-7; 12 positions agree with TRBD1. The germline CDR1 and CDR2 sequences are SQVTM and ANQGSEA. V gave up 4 bases and J gave up 5 bases; unmatched junction bases: 6. This CDR3 region has 14 residues.

This chain joins TRBV14 and TRBJ2-1; weak D call: TRBD1 (6 bases). CDR3 length: 18 residues. Germline CDR1 SGHDN, CDR2 FVKESK. V dropped 0 bases and J dropped 1 base, with 16 bases sitting between them. The CDR3 loop reads CASSQEAGQSLSYNEQFF. CDR3 in DNA: TGTGCCAGCAGCCAAGAGGCCGGACAGTCGTTATCCTACAATGAGCAGTTCTTC.

This clonotype was seen repeatedly, ten times or more. The chain links TRBV28 to TRBJ2-7; D not resolved. The CDR3 spans 14 residues. Trimming cost V 4 bases and J 2 bases, with 12 bases left between them. Germline loops: CDR1 MDHEN, CDR2 SYDVKM. CDR3 nucleotides: TGTGCCAGCAGTTCGGTTATAGGGACCTACGAGCAGTACTTC. It encodes CASSSVIGTYEQYF.

The table lists this clonotype with a few counts. The chain has TRBV3-1 and TRBJ2-3, with 13 nucleotides matching TRBD2. The CDR3 contains 19 residues. Germline V CDR1 and CDR2: LGHDT, YNNKEL (reference sequence). V lost 2 bases and J lost 4; bases outside the gene matches: 12. The CDR3 loop is CASSQPPGTSGVHPDTQYF. Here the CDR3 DNA reads TGTGCCAGCAGCCAACCCCCTGGGACTAGCGGGGTCCATCCAGATACGCAGTATTTT.

This chain links TRBV5-1 with TRBJ2-7; 10 nucleotides agree with TRBD1. The CDR3 has 18 residues. CDR1 SGHRS and CDR2 YFSETQ come from the germline V gene. V shed 4 bases and J 0 bases; nucleotides not matched to a gene: 13. The CDR3 loop is CASSPRDRGLPSSYEQYF. CDR3 in DNA: TGCGCCAGCAGCCCGAGGGACAGGGGACTGCCAAGCTCCTACGAGCAGTACTTC.

This chain uses TRBV28 with TRBJ1-2; no reliable D call. The V and J ends lost 3 bases and 1 base respectively, with 6 bases between them. Germline V CDR1 and CDR2: MDHEN, SYDVKM. The CDR3 is made up of 13 amino acids. CDR3 coding DNA: TGTGCCAGCAGTTTCCTTAATAACTATGGCTACACCTTC. It translates to CASSFLNNYGYTF.

On this clonotype: With a much larger clone just one base away, this may be a read error. V and J are TRBV7-7 and TRBJ2-7, with D possibly matching TRBD2 (6 bases). The better agreement between TRBJ2-5 and the DNA end casts doubt on the J call. The CDR3 length is 14 residues. Germline-derived CDR1 and CDR2 are SSHAT and FNYEAQ (reference sequence). CDR3 nucleotide sequence: TGTGCTAGCGGCTTATACGGAGTTTCGGAGACCCAGTACTTC. The encoded protein is CASGLYGVSETQYF.

The V call is TRBV12-3 or TRBV12-4, the J call TRBJ1-4; D gene unclear. The CDR3 extends over 14 amino acids. V was clipped by 4 bases and J by 7 bases, with 13 bases between them. This CDR3 is CASSYEGSSEKLFF. In DNA, the CDR3 is TGTGCCAGCAGTTACGAGGGATCAAGTGAAAAACTGTTTTTT.

This clonotype has only a few counts. The chain uses TRBV5-1 and TRBJ2-5, with 8 bases that match TRBD1. Germline loops: CDR1 SGHRS, CDR2 YFSETQ. The CDR3 is made up of 14 amino acids. V dropped 4 bases and J dropped 3; count of bases not matched to a gene: 5. The CDR3 region has the DNA TGCGCCAGCAGCGTGCAGGGGGCTAAAGAGACCCAGTACTTC. Translating gives CASSVQGAKETQYF. The full variable domain, completed using reference TRBV5-1 and TRBJ2-5, is KAGVTQTPRYLIKTRGQQVTLSCSPISGHRSVSWYQQTPGQGLQFLFEYFSETQRNKGNFPGRFSGRQFSNSRSEMNVSTLELGDSALYLCASSVQGAKETQYFGPGTRLLVL.

The chain links TRBV7-2 to TRBJ2-1, with 14 bases that match TRBD2. Germline CDR1 is SGHTA and CDR2 is FQGNSA. V gave up 5 bases and J gave up 2 bases; unmatched junction bases: 8. The CDR3 has 18 amino acids. CDR3 sequence: CASSLGLAGGLTYNEQFF. For the CDR3, the DNA is TGTGCCAGCAGCCTAGGACTAGCGGGGGGCCTGACCTACAATGAGCAGTTCTTC.

This clonotype was seen at least ten times. This rearrangement joins TRBV9 to TRBJ2-5; no definite D call. V lost 0 bases and J lost 3, with 6 bases in between. Germline CDR1 SGDLS, CDR2 YYNGEE. The CDR3 runs to 13 residues. CDR3 nucleotide sequence: TGTGCCAGCAGCGTAGATTGGGAAGAGACCCAGTACTTC. This gives the protein CASSVDWEETQYF. Variable domain in full (rest from reference TRBV9 and TRBJ2-5): DSGVTQTPKHLITATGQRVTLRCSPRSGDLSVYWYQQSLDQGLQFLIQYYNGEERAKGNILERFSAQQFPDLHSELNLSSLELGDSALYFCASSVDWEETQYFGPGTRLLVL.

Note on this clonotype: Possible read error: a much larger clone is one base away. The chain recombines TRBV7-8 with TRBJ2-7; D is uncertain. CDR1 and CDR2 from the germline V gene are SGHVS and FQNEAQ. CDR3 length: 13 residues. The CDR3 coding sequence is TGTGTCAGCAGCTTAAGGGTAAACTACGAGCAGTACTTC. Its protein is CVSSLRVNYEQYF.

This clonotype was seen a single time. One base away lies a much larger clone, so this may be a sequencing read error. In DNA, the CDR3 is TGTGCCATCCGCTGGGCTAACTATGGCCACACCTTC. It codes for CAIRWANYGHTF. J is TRBJ1-2 and V is TRBV10-3; no clear D. Germline CDR1 and CDR2: ENHRY and SYGVKD. This CDR3 spans 12 amino acids.

The chain employs TRBV12-3 or TRBV12-4 and TRBJ1-4, with a tentative D call TRBD1 (5 bases). The CDR3 contains 13 residues. The V end lost 5 bases, the J end lost 7 bases, and 11 bases lay between the germline ends. CDR3 nucleotides: TGTGCCAGCAGTACGGGGCTTAGTGAAAAACTGTTTTTT. Residues: CASSTGLSEKLFF.

This chain connects TRBV5-1 to TRBJ1-1; 10 bases fit TRBD1. Germline V gene lookup returns CDR1 SGHRS and CDR2 YFSETQ. There are 17 residues in the CDR3. Trimming took 5 bases from V and 4 from J; bases not matched to a gene: 14. This CDR3 reads CASRAPGQGTASTEAFF. CDR3 bases: TGCGCCAGCAGAGCACCGGGACAGGGGACTGCGAGCACTGAAGCTTTCTTT.

On this clonotype: A much larger clone lies one base from this, so it may be a read error. This sequence joins TRBV10-3 and TRBJ2-1; no definite D call. The CDR3 loop spans 15 amino acids. In germline, CDR1 is ENHRY, CDR2 SYGVKD. V lost 1 base to trimming and J lost 12 bases, with 19 bases between them. The CDR3 sequence is CAISEWALSSSGQFF. The CDR3 coding sequence is TGTGCCATCAGTGAGTGGGCACTATCGTCCAGTGGGCAGTTCTTC.

This clonotype showed up many times. This rearrangement joins TRBV7-9 to TRBJ1-1; D is unresolved. CDR1 and CDR2 from the germline V gene are SEHNR and FQNEAQ (reference sequence). This CDR3 has 13 residues. Trimming pared 5 bases from V and 1 base from J, leaving 8 bases between. The CDR3 protein is CASSRGRNTEAFF. CDR3 nucleotide sequence: TGTGCCAGCAGCCGCGGGAGGAACACTGAAGCTTTCTTT.

The J gene is TRBJ2-7, the V gene TRBV25-1, with TRBD1 as a possible D gene (5 bases). V was trimmed by 0 bases and J by 7 bases, leaving 13 bases between them. This CDR3 is 14 amino acids long. The V gene's germline CDR1 is MGHDK and CDR2 SYGVNS. In nucleotides, the CDR3 is TGTGCCAGCAGTGAATATAATAGGGGTGGAGAGCAGTACTTC. Protein sequence: CASSEYNRGGEQYF.